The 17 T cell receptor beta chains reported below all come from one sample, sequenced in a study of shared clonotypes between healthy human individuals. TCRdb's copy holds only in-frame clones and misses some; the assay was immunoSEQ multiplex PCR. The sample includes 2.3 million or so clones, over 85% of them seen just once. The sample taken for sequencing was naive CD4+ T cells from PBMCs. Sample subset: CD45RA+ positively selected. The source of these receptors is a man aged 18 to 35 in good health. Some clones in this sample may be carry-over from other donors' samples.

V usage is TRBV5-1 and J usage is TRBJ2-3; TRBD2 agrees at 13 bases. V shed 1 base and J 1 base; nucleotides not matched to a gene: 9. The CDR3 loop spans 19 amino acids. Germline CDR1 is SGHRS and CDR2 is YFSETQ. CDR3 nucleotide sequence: TGCGCCAGCAGCTTGAGCCGACTAGCGGGAGGTTGGGGCACAGATACGCAGTATTTT. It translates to CASSLSRLAGGWGTDTQYF.

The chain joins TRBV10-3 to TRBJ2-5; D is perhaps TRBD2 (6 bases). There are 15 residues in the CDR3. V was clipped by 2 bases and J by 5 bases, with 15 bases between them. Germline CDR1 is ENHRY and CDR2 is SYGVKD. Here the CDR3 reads CAISEGVTAGETQYF. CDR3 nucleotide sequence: TGTGCCATCAGTGAGGGCGTCACGGCGGGGGAGACCCAGTACTTC.

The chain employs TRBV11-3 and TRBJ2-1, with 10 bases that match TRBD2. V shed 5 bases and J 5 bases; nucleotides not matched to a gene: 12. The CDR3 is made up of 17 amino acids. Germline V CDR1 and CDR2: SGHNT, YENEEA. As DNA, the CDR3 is TGTGCCAGCAGCCCTAGGGTGGGGACTAGCGTGAACAATGAGCAGTTCTTC. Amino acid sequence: CASSPRVGTSVNNEQFF.

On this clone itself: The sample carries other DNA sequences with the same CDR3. CDR3: CASREYNEQFF. CDR3 nucleotides: TGTGCCAGCAGAGAATACAATGAGCAGTTCTTC. The chain links TRBV2 to TRBJ2-1, with D unresolved. V was clipped by 6 bases and J by 4 bases, with 4 bases between them. Germline V gene lookup returns CDR1 SNHLY and CDR2 FYNNEI. CDR3 length equals 11 residues.

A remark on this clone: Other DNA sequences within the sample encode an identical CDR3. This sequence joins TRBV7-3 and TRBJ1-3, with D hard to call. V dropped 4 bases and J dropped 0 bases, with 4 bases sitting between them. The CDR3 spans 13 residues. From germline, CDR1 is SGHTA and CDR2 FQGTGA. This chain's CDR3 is CASSSSSGNTIYF. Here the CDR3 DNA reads TGTGCCAGCAGCTCAAGCTCTGGAAACACCATATATTTT.

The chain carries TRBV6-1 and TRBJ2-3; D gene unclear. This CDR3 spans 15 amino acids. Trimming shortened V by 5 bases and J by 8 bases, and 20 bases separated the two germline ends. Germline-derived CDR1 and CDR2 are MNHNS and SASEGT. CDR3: CASSPTLSLVGTQYF. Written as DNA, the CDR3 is TGTGCCAGCAGTCCAACCTTGTCCCTAGTGGGTACGCAGTATTTT.

The CDR3 DNA reads as TGTGCCAGCAGAGTCACAGGGGGCGGCAATCAGCCCCAGCATTTT. Protein sequence: CASRVTGGGNQPQHF. The chain recombines TRBV6-1 with TRBJ1-5, with 9 bases that match TRBD1. The CDR3 covers 15 residues. Germline values: CDR1 MNHNS, CDR2 SASEGT. With V trimmed by 6 bases and J by 2 bases, 5 bases remained unmatched.

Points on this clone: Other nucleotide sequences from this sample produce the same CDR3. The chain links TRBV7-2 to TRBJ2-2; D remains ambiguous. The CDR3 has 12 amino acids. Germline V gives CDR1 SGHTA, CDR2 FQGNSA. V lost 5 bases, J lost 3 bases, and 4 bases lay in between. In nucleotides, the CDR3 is TGTGCCAGCAGCCTAGACACCGGGGAGCTGTTTTTT. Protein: CASSLDTGELFF.

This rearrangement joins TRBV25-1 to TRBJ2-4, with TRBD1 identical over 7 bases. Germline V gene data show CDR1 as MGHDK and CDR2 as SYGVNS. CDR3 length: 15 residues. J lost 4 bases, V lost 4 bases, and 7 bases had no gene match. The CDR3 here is CASSGPRDRKNIQYF. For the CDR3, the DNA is TGTGCCAGCAGTGGGCCACGGGACAGAAAAAACATTCAGTACTTC.

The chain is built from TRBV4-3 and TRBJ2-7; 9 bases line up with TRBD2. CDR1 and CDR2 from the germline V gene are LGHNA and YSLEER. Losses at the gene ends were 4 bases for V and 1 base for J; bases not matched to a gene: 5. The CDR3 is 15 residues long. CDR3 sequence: CASSPVAGASYEQYF. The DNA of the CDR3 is TGCGCCAGCAGCCCCGTAGCGGGAGCTTCCTACGAGCAGTACTTC.

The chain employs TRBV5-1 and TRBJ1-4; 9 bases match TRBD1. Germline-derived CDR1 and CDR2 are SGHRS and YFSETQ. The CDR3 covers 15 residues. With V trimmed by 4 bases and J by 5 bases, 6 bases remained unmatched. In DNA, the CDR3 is TGCGCCAGCAGCGAAGGGGACAGGGCCAATGAAAAACTGTTTTTT. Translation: CASSEGDRANEKLFF.

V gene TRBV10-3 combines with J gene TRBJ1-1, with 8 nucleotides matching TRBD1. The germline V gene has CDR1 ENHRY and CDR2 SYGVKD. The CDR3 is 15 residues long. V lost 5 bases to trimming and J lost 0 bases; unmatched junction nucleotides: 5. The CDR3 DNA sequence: TGTGCCATCAGTTTCCAGGGGGCGGTGAACACTGAAGCTTTCTTT. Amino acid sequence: CAISFQGAVNTEAFF.

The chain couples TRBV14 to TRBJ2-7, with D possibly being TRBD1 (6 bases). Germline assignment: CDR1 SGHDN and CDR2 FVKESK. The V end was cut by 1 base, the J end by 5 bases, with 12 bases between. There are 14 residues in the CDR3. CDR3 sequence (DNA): TGTGCCAGCAGCCAAGGGGCAGGGGTCCACGAGCAGTACTTC. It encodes CASSQGAGVHEQYF.

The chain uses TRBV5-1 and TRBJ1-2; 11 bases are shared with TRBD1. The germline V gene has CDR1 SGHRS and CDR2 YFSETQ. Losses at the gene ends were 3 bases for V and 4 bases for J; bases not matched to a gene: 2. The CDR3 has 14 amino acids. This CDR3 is CASSSGTGGYGYTF. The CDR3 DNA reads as TGCGCCAGCAGCTCAGGGACAGGGGGCTATGGCTACACCTTC. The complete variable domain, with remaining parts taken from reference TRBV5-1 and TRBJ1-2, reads KAGVTQTPRYLIKTRGQQVTLSCSPISGHRSVSWYQQTPGQGLQFLFEYFSETQRNKGNFPGRFSGRQFSNSRSEMNVSTLELGDSALYLCASSSGTGGYGYTFGSGTRLTVV.

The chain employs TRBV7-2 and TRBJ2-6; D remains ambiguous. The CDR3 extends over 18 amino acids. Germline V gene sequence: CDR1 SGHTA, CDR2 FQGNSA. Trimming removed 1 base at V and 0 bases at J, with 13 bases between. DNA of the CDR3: TGTGCCAGCAGCTTAGATGCCCCTCGGTTCTCTGGGGCCAACGTCCTGACTTTC. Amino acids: CASSLDAPRFSGANVLTF.

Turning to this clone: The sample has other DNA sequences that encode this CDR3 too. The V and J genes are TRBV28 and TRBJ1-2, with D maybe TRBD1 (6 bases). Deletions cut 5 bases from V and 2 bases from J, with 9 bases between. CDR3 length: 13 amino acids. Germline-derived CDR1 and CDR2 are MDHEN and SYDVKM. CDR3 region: CASSLGGNYGYTF. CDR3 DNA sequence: TGTGCCAGCAGTCTAGGGGGGAACTATGGCTACACCTTC.

DNA for the CDR3: TGTGCCAGCAGCCAAACCGCCTATGAGGGAGGGGAGCAGTTCTTC. Amino acid sequence: CASSQTAYEGGEQFF. The rearrangement uses TRBV11-2 and TRBJ2-1; TRBD2 agrees at 7 bases. The CDR3 has 15 residues. Germline assignment: CDR1 SGHAT and CDR2 FQNNGV. With V trimmed by 5 bases and J by 10 bases, 14 bases remained unmatched.